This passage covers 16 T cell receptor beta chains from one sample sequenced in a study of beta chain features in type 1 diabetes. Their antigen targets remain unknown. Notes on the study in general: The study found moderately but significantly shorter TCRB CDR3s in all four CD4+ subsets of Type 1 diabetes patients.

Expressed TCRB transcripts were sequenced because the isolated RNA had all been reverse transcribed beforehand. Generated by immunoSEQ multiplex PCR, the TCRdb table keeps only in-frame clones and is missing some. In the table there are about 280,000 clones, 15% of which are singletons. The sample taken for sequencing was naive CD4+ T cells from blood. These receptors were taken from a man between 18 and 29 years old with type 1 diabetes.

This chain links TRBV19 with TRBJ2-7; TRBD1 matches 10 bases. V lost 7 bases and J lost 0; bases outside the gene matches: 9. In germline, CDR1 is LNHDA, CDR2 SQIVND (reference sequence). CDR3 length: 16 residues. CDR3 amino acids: CASTPQGQGSSYEQYF. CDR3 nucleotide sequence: TGTGCCAGTACCCCCCAGGGACAGGGGAGCTCCTACGAGCAGTACTTC.

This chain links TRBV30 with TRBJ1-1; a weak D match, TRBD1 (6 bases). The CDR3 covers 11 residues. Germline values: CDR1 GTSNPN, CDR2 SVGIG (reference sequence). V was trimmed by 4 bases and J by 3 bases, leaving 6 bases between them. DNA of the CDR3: TGTGCCTGGAACAGGGACACTGAAGCTTTCTTT. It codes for CAWNRDTEAFF.

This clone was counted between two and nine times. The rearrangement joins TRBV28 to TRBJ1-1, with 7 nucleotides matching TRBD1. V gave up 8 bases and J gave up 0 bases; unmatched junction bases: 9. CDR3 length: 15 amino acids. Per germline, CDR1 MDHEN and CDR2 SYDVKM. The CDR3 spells CASGTGDSMNTEAFF. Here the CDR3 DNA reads TGTGCCAGCGGCACAGGGGATTCCATGAACACTGAAGCTTTCTTT.

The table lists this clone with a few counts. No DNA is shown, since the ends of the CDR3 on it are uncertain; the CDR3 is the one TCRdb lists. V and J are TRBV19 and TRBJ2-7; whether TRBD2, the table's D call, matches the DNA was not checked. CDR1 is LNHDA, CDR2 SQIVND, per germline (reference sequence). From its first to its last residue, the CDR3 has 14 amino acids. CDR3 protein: CASSFGTGTSGSYF.

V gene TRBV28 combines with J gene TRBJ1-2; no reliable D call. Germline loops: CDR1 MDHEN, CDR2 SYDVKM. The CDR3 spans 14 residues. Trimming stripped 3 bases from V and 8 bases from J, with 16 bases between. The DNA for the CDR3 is TGTGCCAGCAGTTTGGGAGGTAGGGCGGGAGGCTACACCTTC. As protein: CASSLGGRAGGYTF.

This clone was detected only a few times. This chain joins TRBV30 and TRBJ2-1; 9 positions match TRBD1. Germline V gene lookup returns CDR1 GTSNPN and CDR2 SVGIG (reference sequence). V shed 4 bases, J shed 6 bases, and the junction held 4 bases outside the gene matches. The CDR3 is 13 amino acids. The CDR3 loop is CAWNRDRVNEQFF. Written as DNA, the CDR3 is TGTGCCTGGAATAGGGACAGGGTCAATGAGCAGTTCTTC.

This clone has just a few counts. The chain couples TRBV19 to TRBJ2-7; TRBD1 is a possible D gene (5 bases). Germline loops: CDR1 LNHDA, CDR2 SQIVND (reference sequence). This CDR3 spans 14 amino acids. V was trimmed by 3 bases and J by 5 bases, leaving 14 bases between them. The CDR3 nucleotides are TGTGCCAGTAGTATTCGGACACCCCAAGACGAGCAGTACTTC. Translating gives CASSIRTPQDEQYF.

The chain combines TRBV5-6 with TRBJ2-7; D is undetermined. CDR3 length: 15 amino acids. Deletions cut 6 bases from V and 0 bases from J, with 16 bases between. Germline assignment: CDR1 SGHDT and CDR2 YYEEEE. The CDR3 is CASTPMTASSYEQYF. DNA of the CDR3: TGTGCCAGCACCCCCATGACTGCTAGCTCCTACGAGCAGTACTTC.

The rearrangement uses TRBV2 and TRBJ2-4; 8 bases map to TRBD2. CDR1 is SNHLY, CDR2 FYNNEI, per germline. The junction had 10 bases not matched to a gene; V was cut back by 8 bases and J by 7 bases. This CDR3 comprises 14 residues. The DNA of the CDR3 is TGTGCCAGCTCAAGAGCGGGAGTTGTGAACATTCAGTACTTC. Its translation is CASSRAGVVNIQYF.

The CDR3 spells CARQRGGRPYTQYF. CDR3 coding DNA: TGTGCCCGACAGCGGGGGGGCCGCCCTTATACGCAGTATTTT. The rearrangement uses TRBV5-4 and TRBJ2-3; 10 positions match TRBD2. The CDR3 loop spans 14 amino acids. Trimming took 10 bases from V and 7 from J; bases not matched to a gene: 12. The germline V gene has CDR1 SGHNT and CDR2 YYREEE (reference sequence).

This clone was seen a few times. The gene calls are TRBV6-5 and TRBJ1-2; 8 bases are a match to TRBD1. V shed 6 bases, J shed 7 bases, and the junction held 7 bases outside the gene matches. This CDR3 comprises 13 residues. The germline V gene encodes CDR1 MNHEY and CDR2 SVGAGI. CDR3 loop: CASRLLQGGGYTF. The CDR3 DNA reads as TGTGCCAGCAGGCTCTTACAGGGGGGTGGCTACACCTTC.

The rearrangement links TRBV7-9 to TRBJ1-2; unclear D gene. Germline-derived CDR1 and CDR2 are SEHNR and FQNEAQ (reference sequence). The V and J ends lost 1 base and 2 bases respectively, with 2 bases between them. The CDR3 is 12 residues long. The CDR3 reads CASSLVNYGYTF. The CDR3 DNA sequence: TGTGCCAGCAGCTTAGTAAACTATGGCTACACCTTC.

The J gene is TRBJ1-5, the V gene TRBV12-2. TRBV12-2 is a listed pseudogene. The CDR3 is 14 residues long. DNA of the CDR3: TGTGCAAGTCGCTTGAATCGGGAGAATCAGCCCCAGCATTTT. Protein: CASRLNRENQPQHF.

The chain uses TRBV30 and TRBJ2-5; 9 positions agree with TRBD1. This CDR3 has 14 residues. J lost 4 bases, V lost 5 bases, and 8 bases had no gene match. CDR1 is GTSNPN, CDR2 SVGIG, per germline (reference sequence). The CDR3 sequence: CAWFNRGRGETQYF. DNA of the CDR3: TGTGCCTGGTTTAACAGGGGGCGCGGAGAGACCCAGTACTTC. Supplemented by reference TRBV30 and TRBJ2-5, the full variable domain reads SQTIHQWPATLVQPVGSPLSLECTVEGTSNPNLYWYRQAAGRGLQLLFYSVGIGQISSEVPQNLSASRPQDRQFILSSKKLLLSDSGFYLCAWFNRGRGETQYFGPGTRLLVL.

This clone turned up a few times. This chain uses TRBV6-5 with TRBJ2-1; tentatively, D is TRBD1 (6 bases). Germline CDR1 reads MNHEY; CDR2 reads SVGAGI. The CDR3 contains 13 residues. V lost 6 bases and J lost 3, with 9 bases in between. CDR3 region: CASRRGYYNEQFF. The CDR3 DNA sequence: TGTGCCAGCAGGAGGGGGTACTACAATGAGCAGTTCTTC.

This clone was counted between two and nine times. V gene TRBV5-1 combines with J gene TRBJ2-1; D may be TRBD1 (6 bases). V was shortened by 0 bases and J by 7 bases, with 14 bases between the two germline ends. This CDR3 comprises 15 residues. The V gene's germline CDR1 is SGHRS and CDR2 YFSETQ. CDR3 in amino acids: CASSLGDRNDNEQFF. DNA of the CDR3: TGCGCCAGCAGCTTGGGAGACAGGAACGATAATGAGCAGTTCTTC.